The clone carrying this T cell receptor beta chain was seen just once. The sample comes from a study of somatic mutations in cytotoxic T cells in rheumatoid arthritis. Study-level information: At nearly 100% purity, some V beta antibody-stained T-cell populations were flow-sorted, and these included V beta1+ cells that were sequenced for TCRB.

Produced via immunoSEQ multiplex PCR; TCRdb's table is partial and in-frame only. Among roughly 15,000 clones, 60% to 80% were seen once, and the ten largest hold 15% to 20%. The CDR3 contains 18 residues. Trimming at V came to 1 base and at J to 4 bases, leaving 7 bases not matched to a gene. Looked up from germline, CDR1 is SEHNR and CDR2 is FQNEAQ (reference sequence). The chain is built from TRBV7-9 and TRBJ2-3, with 14 bases identical to TRBD2. What was sequenced was CD8+ T cells sorted from blood. This clonotype was obtained from an adult with rheumatoid arthritis. CDR3: CASSLDAGLAGVADTQYF. Here the CDR3 DNA reads TGTGCCAGCAGCTTAGACGCGGGACTAGCGGGGGTAGCAGATACGCAGTATTTT. The variable domain in full, with the rest retrieved from reference TRBV7-9 and TRBJ2-3, is DTGVSQNPRHKITKRGQNVTFRCDPISEHNRLYWYRQTLGQGPEFLTYFQNEAQLEKSRLLSDRFSAERPKGSFSTLEIQRTEQGDSAMYLCASSLDAGLAGVADTQYFGPGTRLTVL.